This T cell receptor beta chain appears in the sequencing data of a study of blood T cell repertoires in COVID-19. On the study more broadly: Collection of acute and convalescent COVID-19 samples took place in the United States, Italy and Spain. Sample material is recorded as cDNA or gDNA derived from T cells, B-cell-depleted T cells, or PBMCs.

This clone has only one observation. Authors' data handling: Amplification of reference gene primers provided the estimated nucleated cell counts. Profiling relied on immunoSEQ multiplex PCR, and the TCRdb table lists in-frame clones only, not all of them. V and J calls and clone size are those listed in that table; D and trimming were worked out from the DNA. The table includes 75,000 to 95,000 clones, just under 85% detected once. Germline V CDR1 and CDR2: SGHNT, YYREEE (reference sequence). Trimming removed 4 bases from V and 5 bases from J; junction bases left unmatched: 7. The CDR3 runs 14 residues.

This TCR derives from a man aged 45-65 years with acute or convalescent COVID-19. The specimen was peripheral blood. The gene calls are TRBV5-4 and TRBJ2-7; 9 bases fit TRBD1. This CDR3 is CASSQGQGGNEQYF. CDR3 nucleotide sequence: TGTGCCAGCAGCCAGGGACAGGGTGGAAACGAGCAGTACTTC.